These 21 T cell receptor beta chains were all obtained from the same sample, sequenced in a study of multiple sclerosis patients with progressive multifocal leukoencephalopathy. Repertoires were generated with immunoSEQ multiplex PCR, while TCRdb's copy carries only in-frame clones and drops some. The table has about 30,000 clones, about 90% seen once. Documented time point: time of PML onset. The input for sequencing was PBMCs, taken from a patient treated with natalizumab. These receptors all stem from a human donor with progressive multifocal leukoencephalopathy.

The chain links TRBV19 to TRBJ1-3; D might be TRBD1 (5 bases). Germline CDR1 reads LNHDA; CDR2 reads SQIVND (reference sequence). The CDR3 contains 17 residues. V was cut by 7 bases and J by 2 bases, with 21 bases left in between. The CDR3 spells CASTGPDSFLAGNTIYF. CDR3 sequence (DNA): TGTGCCAGTACCGGCCCCGACAGTTTCCTCGCTGGAAACACCATATATTTT. The whole variable domain, remainder taken from reference TRBV19 and TRBJ1-3, is DGGITQSPKYLFRKEGQNVTLSCEQNLNHDAMYWYRQDPGQGLRLIYYSQIVNDFQKGDIAEGYSVSREKKESFPLTVTSAQKNPTAFYLCASTGPDSFLAGNTIYFGEGSWLTVV.

The V and J genes are TRBV9 and TRBJ1-2; 8 bases are shared with TRBD1. Germline trimming cut 4 bases from V and 10 bases from J; bases unmatched to any gene: 18. This CDR3 has 16 amino acids. Germline lookup yields CDR1 SGDLS and CDR2 YYNGEE. CDR3 DNA: TGTGCCAGCAGCCCGCAGGACAGGGCAACCCCGTGGTCCTACACCTTC. Amino acids: CASSPQDRATPWSYTF.

This clone appeared a single time. This chain links TRBV5-1 with TRBJ2-3, with 7 bases lining up with TRBD2. The trim removed 2 bases at V and 2 bases at J, leaving 14 bases unmatched. This CDR3 is 18 amino acids long. Germline V gene sequence: CDR1 SGHRS, CDR2 YFSETQ. The CDR3 spells CASSFRGGSPSATDTQYF. CDR3 bases: TGCGCCAGCAGCTTCCGGGGCGGGAGCCCGTCCGCCACAGATACGCAGTATTTT.

This clone was counted between two and nine times. The chain has TRBV7-7 and TRBJ1-1; the D is unclear. Trimming removed 3 bases from V and 0 bases from J, with 5 bases in between. Looked up from germline, CDR1 is SSHAT and CDR2 is FNYEAQ (reference sequence). CDR3 length equals 13 residues. The CDR3 sequence is CASSLQVNTEAFF. CDR3 coding DNA: TGTGCCAGCAGCTTGCAGGTGAACACTGAAGCTTTCTTT.

This clone ranks as medium-sized. V usage is TRBV19 and J usage is TRBJ1-1; D is uncertain. Trimming stripped 1 base from V and 5 bases from J, with 8 bases between. The CDR3 totals 13 residues. Germline-derived CDR1 and CDR2 are LNHDA and SQIVND (reference sequence). The CDR3 loop is CASSIGVGTEAFF. The DNA for the CDR3 is TGTGCCAGTAGTATAGGTGTTGGGACTGAAGCTTTCTTT.

This chain connects TRBV4-1 to TRBJ1-4; D is unclear. Germline V CDR1 and CDR2: MGHRA, YSYEKL. V lost 2 bases and J 7 bases, leaving 17 bases between the germline ends. This CDR3 is built from 16 residues. CDR3 residues: CASSQQLTTLGEKLFF. For the CDR3, the DNA is TGCGCCAGCAGCCAACAATTGACAACTTTGGGTGAAAAACTGTTTTTT.

V and J are TRBV7-8 and TRBJ2-2, with 8 nucleotides matching TRBD1. Germline V lookup: CDR1 SGHVS, CDR2 FQNEAQ. The CDR3 has 15 amino acids. V dropped 1 base and J dropped 5; count of bases not matched to a gene: 3. CDR3 region: CASSLGTGKTGELFF. The CDR3 DNA is TGTGCCAGCAGCTTAGGGACAGGGAAAACCGGGGAGCTGTTTTTT.

V gene TRBV30 combines with J gene TRBJ1-3; D unresolved. The germline CDR1 and CDR2 sequences are GTSNPN and SVGIG (reference sequence). V shed 1 base and J shed 2 bases, with 3 bases lying between them. This CDR3 region has 12 residues. CDR3 amino acids: CAWSEAGNTIYF. In nucleotides, the CDR3 is TGTGCCTGGAGTGAGGCTGGAAACACCATATATTTT. The full variable domain, completed using reference TRBV30 and TRBJ1-3, is SQTIHQWPATLVQPVGSPLSLECTVEGTSNPNLYWYRQAAGRGLQLLFYSVGIGQISSEVPQNLSASRPQDRQFILSSKKLLLSDSGFYLCAWSEAGNTIYFGEGSWLTVV.

This sequence joins TRBV11-2 and TRBJ2-2; 7 nucleotides match TRBD2. The V and J ends lost 0 bases and 1 base, in that order; junction bases with no gene match: 11. This CDR3 spans 19 amino acids. Per the germline V gene, CDR1 is SGHAT and CDR2 is FQNNGV. CDR3 protein: CASSLDLTASGLNTGELFF. The CDR3 nucleotides are TGTGCCAGCAGCTTAGATCTAACGGCTAGCGGACTGAACACCGGGGAGCTGTTTTTT.

V gene TRBV7-9 combines with J gene TRBJ2-1; TRBD2 matches 10 bases. Germline values: CDR1 SEHNR, CDR2 FQNEAQ (reference sequence). With 1 base clipped from V and 5 bases from J, the junction kept 2 bases outside the gene matches. CDR3 length equals 15 residues. The CDR3 nucleotides are TGTGCCAGCAGCTTAGTAGCGGGAGGCAACAATGAGCAGTTCTTC. Residues: CASSLVAGGNNEQFF.

This chain uses TRBV7-9 with TRBJ1-2; possible D gene TRBD1, 6 bases. CDR1 and CDR2 from the germline V gene are SEHNR and FQNEAQ (reference sequence). The V and J ends lost 5 bases and 8 bases respectively, with 15 bases between them. This CDR3 is built from 13 residues. CDR3 coding DNA: TGTGCCAGCAGCCCAGACAGGCCGCGGGGCTACACCTTC. This translates into CASSPDRPRGYTF.

This sequence joins TRBV6-1 and TRBJ1-1, with 10 nucleotides matching TRBD1. This CDR3 spans 14 amino acids. CDR1 MNHNS and CDR2 SASEGT come from the germline V gene. Trimming at V came to 4 bases and at J to 6 bases, leaving 5 bases not matched to a gene. CDR3 in DNA: TGTGCCAGCAGTGCGCGGACAGGGGGGGCTGAAGCTTTCTTT. Translation gives CASSARTGGAEAFF.

J is TRBJ2-1 and V is TRBV15; no reliable D call. Germline V gene lookup returns CDR1 LNHNV and CDR2 YYDKDF (reference sequence). This CDR3 has 15 amino acids. Trimming stripped 0 bases from V and 0 bases from J, with 6 bases between. The CDR3: CATSRDLISYNEQFF. The CDR3 DNA sequence: TGTGCCACCAGCAGAGATCTCATCTCCTACAATGAGCAGTTCTTC. Full variable domain (rest looked up from reference TRBV15 and TRBJ2-1): DAMVIQNPRYQVTQFGKPVTLSCSQTLNHNVMYWYQQKSSQAPKLLFHYYDKDFNNEADTPDNFQSRRPNTSFCFLDIRSPGLGDTAMYLCATSRDLISYNEQFFGPGTRLTVL.

This chain uses TRBV19 with TRBJ2-2, with TRBD2 identical over 13 bases. Germline-derived CDR1 and CDR2 are LNHDA and SQIVND (reference sequence). There are 18 residues in the CDR3. Trimming took 4 bases from V and 3 from J; bases not matched to a gene: 8. The CDR3 is CASSSRRTSGSHTGELFF. In DNA form, the CDR3 reads TGTGCCAGTAGTAGTCGCAGGACTAGCGGGAGCCACACCGGGGAGCTGTTTTTT.

This chain joins TRBV19 and TRBJ1-4; D call uncertain. The CDR3 contains 18 residues. The V end lost 5 bases, the J end lost 5 bases, and 24 bases lay between the germline ends. The germline gives CDR1 LNHDA, CDR2 SQIVND (reference sequence). This chain's CDR3 is CASSYSTTIGGLNEKLFF. For the CDR3, the DNA is TGTGCCAGTAGTTATTCCACCACGATCGGAGGGCTAAATGAAAAACTGTTTTTT. The full variable domain, with the rest looked up from reference TRBV19 and TRBJ1-4, is DGGITQSPKYLFRKEGQNVTLSCEQNLNHDAMYWYRQDPGQGLRLIYYSQIVNDFQKGDIAEGYSVSREKKESFPLTVTSAQKNPTAFYLCASSYSTTIGGLNEKLFFGSGTQLSVL.

The chain employs TRBV4-3 and TRBJ2-2; D uncertain. Between the trimmed V and J ends, which lost 4 bases and 0 bases, there was a span of 6 bases. This CDR3 region has 14 residues. CDR1 and CDR2 from the germline V gene are LGHNA and YSLEER. The CDR3, as DNA: TGCGCCAGCAGCCGTGGACCGAACACCGGGGAGCTGTTTTTT. Encoded protein: CASSRGPNTGELFF.

The chain carries TRBV19 and TRBJ2-7; D is unclear. Germline V lookup: CDR1 LNHDA, CDR2 SQIVND (reference sequence). The CDR3 sequence is 11 residues long. The V end was cut by 6 bases, the J end by 2 bases, with 5 bases between. The CDR3 here is CASRGAYEQYF. CDR3 sequence (DNA): TGTGCCAGTAGAGGCGCCTACGAGCAGTACTTC.

The chain links TRBV5-4 to TRBJ1-1; TRBD1 aligns across 9 bases. In germline, CDR1 is SGHNT, CDR2 YYREEE (reference sequence). Trimming at V came to 4 bases and at J to 2 bases, leaving 3 bases not matched to a gene. CDR3 size: 14 residues. CDR3 sequence: CASSGDRVNTEAFF. The CDR3 DNA follows: TGTGCCAGCAGCGGGGACAGGGTTAACACTGAAGCTTTCTTT.

This chain joins TRBV11-2 and TRBJ1-4; D is unclear. From germline, CDR1 is SGHAT and CDR2 FQNNGV. The CDR3 sequence is 16 residues long. Trimming removed 2 bases at V and 2 bases at J, with 12 bases between. This CDR3 reads CASSLYLRRTNEKLFF. The CDR3 nucleotides are TGTGCCAGCAGCTTATACTTAAGGCGGACTAATGAAAAACTGTTTTTT. The full variable domain, with the rest looked up from reference TRBV11-2 and TRBJ1-4, is EAGVAQSPRYKIIEKRQSVAFWCNPISGHATLYWYQQILGQGPKLLIQFQNNGVVDDSQLPKDRFSAERLKGVDSTLKIQPAKLEDSAVYLCASSLYLRRTNEKLFFGSGTQLSVL.

This chain links TRBV11-1 with TRBJ1-2, with 9 bases aligning to TRBD1. Germline V gene sequence: CDR1 SGHAT, CDR2 FQDESV (reference sequence). V was clipped by 3 bases and J by 4 bases; unmatched bases: 6. The CDR3 runs 15 residues. In DNA form, the CDR3 reads TGTGCCAGCAGCTTCGGACAGGGGAAGGGCTATGGCTACACCTTC. It is translated as CASSFGQGKGYGYTF. Based on the CDR3 plus reference TRBV11-1 and TRBJ1-2, the full variable domain is EAEVAQSPRYKITEKSQAVAFWCDPISGHATLYWYRQILGQGPELLVQFQDESVVDDSQLPKDRFSAERLKGVDSTLKIQPAELGDSAMYLCASSFGQGKGYGYTFGSGTRLTVV.

The gene calls are TRBV27 and TRBJ1-2; no reliable D call. The germline V and J ends were trimmed by 6 bases and 3 bases, with 17 bases remaining between them. Germline assignment: CDR1 MNHEY and CDR2 SMNVEV (reference sequence). The CDR3 is 15 amino acids. Here the CDR3 reads CASSLLGSEDYGYTF. In DNA, the CDR3 is TGTGCCAGCAGCCTTCTGGGGTCTGAGGACTATGGCTACACCTTC.